This T cell receptor beta chain was captured in a study of cytomegalovirus exposure and HLA in healthy donors. Study overall: Within an early data release were around 80 million unique TCRs drawn from HLA-typed donors. For the approximately 410 genotyped donors, 75% to 90% fell within the Caucasian-associated ancestry cluster.

Primers included in the PCR were 60 Vbeta and 13 Jbeta primers. Libraries were prepared by immunoSEQ multiplex PCR; TCRdb keeps only in-frame clonotypes and omits some of them. The sample holds 150,000 to 200,000 clones; roughly 72% are singletons and the top ten take approximately 1%. Concerning this clone: The sample has other DNA sequences that encode this CDR3 too.

This clonotype was sampled from a woman between 40 and 55 years old in good health and CMV-seronegative. The specimen sequenced was PBMCs.

Here the CDR3 DNA reads TGTGCCAGCAGGGGGACAGGGGTTAACTATGGCTACACCTTC. Amino acids: CASRGTGVNYGYTF. V gene TRBV2 combines with J gene TRBJ1-2, with TRBD1 identical over 10 bases. This CDR3 has 14 amino acids. Germline V gene lookup returns CDR1 SNHLY and CDR2 FYNNEI. V lost 6 bases and J lost 1; bases outside the gene matches: 2.